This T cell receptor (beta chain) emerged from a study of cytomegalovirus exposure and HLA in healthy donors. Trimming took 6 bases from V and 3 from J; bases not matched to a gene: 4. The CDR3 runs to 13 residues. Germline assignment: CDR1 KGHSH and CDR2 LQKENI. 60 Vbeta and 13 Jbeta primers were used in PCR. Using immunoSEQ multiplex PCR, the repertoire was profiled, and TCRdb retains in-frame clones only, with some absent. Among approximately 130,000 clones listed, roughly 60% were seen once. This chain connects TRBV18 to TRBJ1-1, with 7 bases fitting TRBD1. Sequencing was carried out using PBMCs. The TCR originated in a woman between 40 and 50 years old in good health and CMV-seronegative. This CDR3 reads CASSLDRDTEAFF. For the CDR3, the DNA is TGTGCCAGCTCCCTCGACAGGGACACTGAAGCTTTCTTT.